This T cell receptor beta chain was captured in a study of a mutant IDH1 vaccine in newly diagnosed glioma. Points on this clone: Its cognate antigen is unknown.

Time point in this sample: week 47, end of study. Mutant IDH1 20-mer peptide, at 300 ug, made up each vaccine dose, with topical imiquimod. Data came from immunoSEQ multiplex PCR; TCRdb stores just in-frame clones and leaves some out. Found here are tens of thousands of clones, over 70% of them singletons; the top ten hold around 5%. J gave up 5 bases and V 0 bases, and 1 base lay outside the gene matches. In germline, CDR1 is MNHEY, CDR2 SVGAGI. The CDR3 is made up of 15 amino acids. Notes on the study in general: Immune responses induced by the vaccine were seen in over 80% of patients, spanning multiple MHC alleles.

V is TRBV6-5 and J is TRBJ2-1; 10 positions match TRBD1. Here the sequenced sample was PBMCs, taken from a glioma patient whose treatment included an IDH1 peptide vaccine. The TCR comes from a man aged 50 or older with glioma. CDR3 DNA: TGTGCCAGCAGTTACTCGGGACAGGGGAACAATGAGCAGTTCTTC. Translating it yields CASSYSGQGNNEQFF.